This is a list of T cell receptor beta chains from one sample in a study of blood T cells in healthy people across ages. One entry per CDR3 protein results from TCRdb running MiXCR on the 5' RACE reads. The sample has approximately 780,000 distinct CDR3 sequences; roughly 25% are singletons. This sample also belongs to another study, concerning T cells of mothers and their children.

Sequencing was performed on blood. The source of these receptors is a boy younger than 18 in good health. Both conserved end residues are part of each CDR3. Clone size, where shown, is once, few, many, or a class for clones that have expanded.

v_call,clone_size,cdr3_aa
TRBV5-1,few,CASSPKNRDREFAGELFF
TRBV5-1,NA,CASSLRLVGTETQYF
TRBV7-7,NA,CASSEKGQGGIYEQYF
TRBV9,many,CASSASLGTSEQYF
TRBV20-1,few,CSATLTQGKKQYF
TRBV7-8,NA,CASSGTSGTLDTQYF
TRBV5-1,NA,CASSSLQGGAEAFF
TRBV19,few,CASSLRLAGGLDEQFF
TRBV5-1,NA,CASSSDGQREKLFF
TRBV5-1,few,CTSSLAEGAGYEQYF
TRBV11-3,once,CASSLYSEGEQFF
TRBV12-3/TRBV12-4,few,CASSLRPDPQETQYF
TRBV7-9,few,CASNPGGGPTYEQYF
TRBV6-2/TRBV6-3,few,CASSYGTSGGFTDTQYF